This T cell receptor beta chain comes out of a study of shared clonotypes between healthy human individuals. About the study: Per donor, three plates held CD4 naive cells, three held CD4 memory, two held CD8 naive and one held CD8 memory.

Study findings and constraints: Non-shared clonotypes showed lower generation probabilities than clonotypes common to all four donors. Some naive CD4 clonotypes, roughly 5%, turned up in common across a few donors.

In the naive CD8 group, cells lacked CD45RO and were positively selected for CCR7, so terminally differentiated effector memory CD45RA+ cells were left out. The junction had 14 bases not matched to a gene; V was cut back by 6 bases and J by 7 bases. Looked up from germline, CDR1 is LNHDA and CDR2 is SQIVND (reference sequence). The CDR3 sequence is 15 residues long. Libraries were prepared by immunoSEQ multiplex PCR; TCRdb keeps only in-frame clonotypes and omits some of them. Found here are some 2,100,000 clones, about 93% of them singletons; the top ten hold 1.7%. A word on this clone: Its antigen remains unknown.

The sample comprised naive CD8+ T cells from PBMCs. V and J are TRBV19 and TRBJ2-7, with 8 bases lining up with TRBD2. This clonotype was sampled from a man between 18 and 35 years old in good health. Some clones in this sample may be carry-over from other donors' samples. CDR3 residues: CASRAVGSGIEEQYF. The CDR3 DNA reads TGTGCCAGTAGGGCTGTGGGTAGCGGGATCGAAGAGCAGTACTTC. The full variable domain, rest sourced from reference TRBV19 and TRBJ2-7, is DGGITQSPKYLFRKEGQNVTLSCEQNLNHDAMYWYRQDPGQGLRLIYYSQIVNDFQKGDIAEGYSVSREKKESFPLTVTSAQKNPTAFYLCASRAVGSGIEEQYFGPGTRLTVT.